Each of the 17 T cell receptor beta chains below was sequenced from the same sample in a study of OX40 agonist ivuxolimab in advanced cancers. Sequencing used immunoSEQ multiplex PCR; TCRdb keeps in-frame clones, though not all of them. The sample holds tens of thousands of clones; about 80% are singletons and the top ten take under 25%. The sample in question was CD4+ or CD8+ T cells sorted from blood, obtained in a trial of the OX40 agonist ivuxolimab. These receptors were collected from an adult with an advanced solid tumor such as melanoma, head and neck, liver or kidney cancer.

This clone is categorized as large. V gene TRBV6-1 combines with J gene TRBJ2-2; D unresolved. This CDR3 is built from 13 residues. Between the trimmed V and J ends, which lost 7 bases and 7 bases, there was a span of 13 bases. Germline CDR1 MNHNS, CDR2 SASEGT. Here the CDR3 reads CASTLNENGELFF. CDR3 bases: TGTGCCAGCACCTTGAATGAGAACGGGGAGCTGTTTTTT.

The rearrangement uses TRBV28 and TRBJ1-2; D may be TRBD1 (5 bases). The CDR3 consists of 14 residues. Per germline, CDR1 MDHEN and CDR2 SYDVKM. The V end lost 6 bases, the J end lost 0 bases, and 11 bases lay between the germline ends. CDR3 bases: TGTGCCAGCAGGACCTTGACAGCTAACTATGGCTACACCTTC. Translating gives CASRTLTANYGYTF.

This chain connects TRBV9 to TRBJ1-3; no definite D call. V gave up 0 bases and J gave up 1 base, with 11 bases separating them. Germline V lookup: CDR1 SGDLS, CDR2 YYNGEE. The CDR3 has 16 residues. The CDR3: CASSVATKGSGNTIYF. The CDR3 coding sequence is TGTGCCAGCAGCGTAGCTACGAAGGGATCTGGAAACACCATATATTTT.

The chain employs TRBV5-8 and TRBJ1-3; D gene ambiguous. Germline CDR1 SGHTS, CDR2 YDEGEE. V lost 5 bases to trimming and J lost 4 bases, with 7 bases between them. CDR3 length: 12 residues. In nucleotides, the CDR3 is TGTGCCAGCAGTTTGTCCGGAAACACCATATATTTT. Translating gives CASSLSGNTIYF.

In this sample, this clone turned up a few times. V and J are TRBV1 and TRBJ1-1; TRBD1, as called in the table, went unchecked against the DNA. TRBV1 is classified as a pseudogene. This CDR3 has 11 residues. The CDR3 region has the DNA TGCACCAGCAGCCGGCCCCCCGAAGCTTTCTTT. This codes for CTSSRPPEAFF.

The chain's CDR3 is CASSLDNEQFF. CDR3 nucleotide sequence: TGTGCCAGCAGCTTGGACAATGAGCAGTTCTTC. The chain couples TRBV5-4 to TRBJ2-1; D call uncertain. The CDR3 is 11 residues long. Trimming stripped 0 bases from V and 5 bases from J, with 0 bases between. Germline V gives CDR1 SGHNT, CDR2 YYREEE (reference sequence).

The gene calls are TRBV19 and TRBJ2-5; 7 nucleotides align to TRBD2. Unmatched junction bases numbered 12, after V lost 3 bases and J lost 5 bases. The CDR3 sequence is 16 residues long. CDR1 is LNHDA, CDR2 SQIVND, per germline (reference sequence). Here the CDR3 DNA reads TGTGCCAGTAGTATTAACCTAGCGGAAGCAGTGGAGACCCAGTACTTC. Protein product: CASSINLAEAVETQYF.

This chain connects TRBV28 to TRBJ2-2; D not certain. The V end was cut by 6 bases, the J end by 3 bases, with 17 bases between. This CDR3 is built from 16 residues. Per germline, CDR1 MDHEN and CDR2 SYDVKM. This CDR3 is CASSTTYDRDTGELFF. The CDR3 nucleotides read TGTGCCAGCAGCACGACGTATGATAGGGACACCGGGGAGCTGTTTTTT. Full variable domain (missing parts from reference TRBV28 and TRBJ2-2): DVKVTQSSRYLVKRTGEKVFLECVQDMDHENMFWYRQDPGLGLRLIYFSYDVKMKEKGDIPEGYSVSREKKERFSLILESASTNQTSMYLCASSTTYDRDTGELFFGEGSRLTVL.

The J gene is TRBJ1-2, the V gene TRBV5-6; 9 bases fit TRBD1. From germline, CDR1 is SGHDT and CDR2 YYEEEE. This CDR3 region has 14 residues. The junction had 8 bases not matched to a gene; V was cut back by 5 bases and J by 6 bases. The CDR3 protein is CASSLGDRVDGYTF. The CDR3 DNA reads as TGTGCCAGCAGTCTGGGGGACAGGGTTGATGGCTACACCTTC.

The chain combines TRBV5-1 with TRBJ2-6, with D possibly being TRBD2 (5 bases). The CDR3 loop spans 20 amino acids. Germline lookup yields CDR1 SGHRS and CDR2 YFSETQ. The ends were cut back, 7 bases at V and 0 bases at J, with 26 bases in the middle. DNA for the CDR3: TGCGCCAGCGCATCTCGGGGAGACGGAGCATTTTCCTCTGGGGCCAACGTCCTGACTTTC. Translation gives CASASRGDGAFSSGANVLTF.

This chain joins TRBV4-3 and TRBJ2-1, with 9 bases that match TRBD2. The CDR3 is 15 residues long. V gave up 5 bases and J gave up 1 base; unmatched junction bases: 3. The germline V gene encodes CDR1 LGHNA and CDR2 YSLEER. CDR3 in amino acids: CASSSRGGSYNEQFF. CDR3 bases: TGCGCCAGCAGCTCGCGGGGGGGGTCCTACAATGAGCAGTTCTTC.

The V call is TRBV6-5, the J call TRBJ1-4; TRBD1 might be the D (6 bases). V was pared by 11 bases and J by 8 bases, with 21 bases between. Germline V gene data show CDR1 as MNHEY and CDR2 as SVGAGI. CDR3 length: 14 amino acids. The chain's CDR3 is CASSGTIKKEKLFF. CDR3 coding DNA: TGTGCCTCCTCAGGGACAATTAAAAAAGAAAAACTGTTTTTT.

The chain joins TRBV28 to TRBJ1-1; TRBD1 matches 7 bases. The CDR3 covers 14 residues. Unmatched junction bases numbered 4, after V lost 2 bases and J lost 4 bases. The V gene's germline CDR1 is MDHEN and CDR2 SYDVKM. CDR3 bases: TGTGCCAGCAGTTTAGTGGCAGGGGGCACTGAAGCTTTCTTT. It codes for CASSLVAGGTEAFF.

The chain combines TRBV5-1 with TRBJ1-2, with TRBD1 as a possible D gene (5 bases). The CDR3 is 17 residues long. Trimming cost V 3 bases and J 6 bases, with 24 bases left between them. The germline V gene has CDR1 SGHRS and CDR2 YFSETQ. DNA of the CDR3: TGCGCCAGCAGCTCCTCAACCCGCGGGGAGGGGTACGATGGCTACACCTTC. Its protein product is CASSSSTRGEGYDGYTF.

V is TRBV7-9 and J is TRBJ2-7; 9 bases line up with TRBD1. The CDR3 has 15 residues. Per the germline V gene, CDR1 is SEHNR and CDR2 is FQNEAQ (reference sequence). J lost 1 base, V lost 5 bases, and 6 bases had no gene match. CDR3 region: CASSEGQGYSYEQYF. DNA for the CDR3: TGTGCCAGCAGCGAGGGACAGGGCTATTCCTACGAGCAGTACTTC.

The chain combines TRBV28 with TRBJ2-7; 7 bases are a match to TRBD1. The CDR3 extends over 15 amino acids. Germline CDR1 MDHEN, CDR2 SYDVKM. Trimming at V came to 3 bases and at J to 2 bases, leaving 7 bases not matched to a gene. CDR3 DNA sequence: TGTGCCAGCAGTTTCTCCCCGCAGGGGGCCTACGAGCAGTACTTC. Translation: CASSFSPQGAYEQYF.

This chain uses TRBV14 with TRBJ2-5; perhaps TRBD1 as D (5 bases). The last part of the DNA fits TRBJ2-7 better; the J call may be wrong. Germline V gene sequence: CDR1 SGHDN, CDR2 FVKESK. CDR3 length: 15 residues. The CDR3 spells CASSQVGERGYEQYF. The CDR3 DNA reads TGTGCCAGCAGCCAAGTAGGGGAAAGGGGCTACGAGCAGTACTTC.